This record concerns one T cell receptor (beta chain) sequence. The record originates from a study of CD8 T cells in Susac syndrome. Reverse transcription of roughly 0.5 to 1 ug RNA used random hexamers. TCRdb processed the immunoSEQ multiplex PCR reads anew with MiXCR; each CDR3 protein has one entry. The table shows 140,000 to 150,000 distinct CDR3 sequences, with roughly 94% occurring only once. V dropped 3 bases and J dropped 3; count of bases not matched to a gene: 5. The CDR3 runs to 16 residues. Germline loops: CDR1 KGHDR, CDR2 SFDVKD. Sequencing was performed on CD4+ T cells from PBMCs. The clonotype originates from a human donor in good health. The rearrangement links TRBV24-1 to TRBJ2-7; 12 positions match TRBD1. CDR3 in amino acids: CATSDLGTGGVYEQYF. The CDR3 DNA reads as TGTGCCACCAGTGATCTCGGGACAGGGGGCGTCTACGAGCAGTACTTC.